The clone carrying this TCR beta chain was seen a single time. Its specificity is not known. PCR employed 60 Vbeta and 13 Jbeta primers. Here immunoSEQ multiplex PCR was the method, and the copy in TCRdb shows in-frame clones only, minus some. The sample has about 150,000 clones, approximately 80% seen once. The data derive from a study of cytomegalovirus exposure and HLA in healthy donors. Regarding the study as a whole: Presence/absence analyses assumed roughly uniform sequencing depth across donors, which may not hold. With high specificity and sensitivity, the classifier reportedly diagnosed cytomegalovirus status. Through in vitro validation, three CMV-associated chains were shown to be specific for CMV antigens.

The CDR3 runs 15 residues. The V and J ends lost 4 bases and 4 bases respectively, with 12 bases between them. Germline V gene sequence: CDR1 SGHRS, CDR2 YFSETQ. Participants comprised healthy donors of bone marrow. Material for sequencing was PBMCs. The sequence derives from a male donor in good health and CMV-seronegative. The chain employs TRBV5-1 and TRBJ2-6; D possibly corresponds to TRBD2 (6 bases). This CDR3 reads CASSPLGSGANVLTF. The CDR3 DNA follows: TGCGCCAGCAGCCCCCTCGGGAGCGGGGCCAACGTCCTGACTTTC. The full variable domain, completed using reference TRBV5-1 and TRBJ2-6, is KAGVTQTPRYLIKTRGQQVTLSCSPISGHRSVSWYQQTPGQGLQFLFEYFSETQRNKGNFPGRFSGRQFSNSRSEMNVSTLELGDSALYLCASSPLGSGANVLTFGAGSRLTVL.